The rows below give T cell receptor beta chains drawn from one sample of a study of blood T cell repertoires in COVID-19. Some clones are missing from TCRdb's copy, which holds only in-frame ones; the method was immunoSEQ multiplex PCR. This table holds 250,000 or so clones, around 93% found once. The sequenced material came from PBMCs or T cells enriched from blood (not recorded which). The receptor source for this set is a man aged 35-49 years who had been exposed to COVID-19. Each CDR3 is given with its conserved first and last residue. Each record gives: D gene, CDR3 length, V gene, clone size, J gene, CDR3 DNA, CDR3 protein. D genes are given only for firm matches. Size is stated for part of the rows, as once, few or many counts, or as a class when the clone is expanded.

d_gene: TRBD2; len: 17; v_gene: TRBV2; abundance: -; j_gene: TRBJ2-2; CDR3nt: TGTGCCAGCAGTGACAAGGTAGCGGGAGCGAACACCGGGGAGCTGTTTTTT; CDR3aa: CASSDKVAGANTGELFF
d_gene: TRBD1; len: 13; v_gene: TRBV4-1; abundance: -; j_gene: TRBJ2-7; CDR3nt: TGCGCCAGCAGCTTACAGGGGTTCGACGAGCAGTACTTC; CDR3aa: CASSLQGFDEQYF
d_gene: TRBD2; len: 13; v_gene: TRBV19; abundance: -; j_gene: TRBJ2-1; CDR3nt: TGTGCCAGTAGTGTGAGTCTCGCGACTAGCCGGTTCTTC; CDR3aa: CASSVSLATSRFF
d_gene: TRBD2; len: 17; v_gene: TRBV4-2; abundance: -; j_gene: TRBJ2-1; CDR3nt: TGTGCCAGCAGCCAAGATACCCTAGCGGGAGGGCCACATGAGCAGTTCTTC; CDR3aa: CASSQDTLAGGPHEQFF
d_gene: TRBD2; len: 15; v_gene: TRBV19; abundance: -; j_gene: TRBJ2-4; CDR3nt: TGTGCCAGTAGTAAACTAGCGGAAGGGAGAAACATTCAGTACTTC; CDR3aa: CASSKLAEGRNIQYF
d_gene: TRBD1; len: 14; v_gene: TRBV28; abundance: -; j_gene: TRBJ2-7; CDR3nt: TGTGCCAGCATCTCGGACAGGTTCTCCTACGAGCAGTACTTC; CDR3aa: CASISDRFSYEQYF
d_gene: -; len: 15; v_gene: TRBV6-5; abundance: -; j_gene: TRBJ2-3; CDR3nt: TGTGCCAGCAGTTACTCAGAGGGTAGCACAGATACGCAGTATTTT; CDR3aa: CASSYSEGSTDTQYF
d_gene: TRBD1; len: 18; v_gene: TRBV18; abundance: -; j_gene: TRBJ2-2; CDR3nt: TGTGCCAGCTCACCACGAGCCCCGGGACAGGGGAACACCGGGGAGCTGTTTTTT; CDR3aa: CASSPRAPGQGNTGELFF
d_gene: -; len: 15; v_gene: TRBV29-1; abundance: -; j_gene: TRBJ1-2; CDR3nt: TGCAGCGTTTGGGACCCTGGAAAGGGGGTTTATGGCTACACCTTC; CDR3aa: CSVWDPGKGVYGYTF
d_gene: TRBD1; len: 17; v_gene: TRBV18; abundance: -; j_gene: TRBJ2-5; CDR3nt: TGTGCCAGCTCAAAGGGTCCCGGGACAGGGGTCCAAGAGACCCAGTACTTC; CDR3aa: CASSKGPGTGVQETQYF
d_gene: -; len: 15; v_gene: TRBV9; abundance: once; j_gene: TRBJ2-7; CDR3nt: TGTGCCAGCAGCGTAGACGGGATGGGCTCCTACGAGCAGTACTTC; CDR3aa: CASSVDGMGSYEQYF
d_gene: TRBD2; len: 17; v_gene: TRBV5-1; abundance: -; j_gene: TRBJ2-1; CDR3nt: TGCGCCAGCATCGAAGGGCCTAGCGGGAGGGCCTACAATGAGCAGTTCTTC; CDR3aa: CASIEGPSGRAYNEQFF
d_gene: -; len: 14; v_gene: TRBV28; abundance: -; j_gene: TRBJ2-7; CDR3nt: TGTGCCAGCAACCCCGTTGGGGGGATCTACGAGCAGTACTTC; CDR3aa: CASNPVGGIYEQYF
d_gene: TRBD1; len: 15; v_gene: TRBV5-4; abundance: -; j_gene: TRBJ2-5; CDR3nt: TGTGCCAGCAGTACCCGACAGGGGGCACGAGAGACCCAGTACTTC; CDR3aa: CASSTRQGARETQYF
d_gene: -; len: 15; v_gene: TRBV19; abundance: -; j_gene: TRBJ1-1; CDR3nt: TGTGCCAGTAGTATTAACAGGGTAGTTGGGACTGAAGCTTTCTTT; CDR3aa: CASSINRVVGTEAFF
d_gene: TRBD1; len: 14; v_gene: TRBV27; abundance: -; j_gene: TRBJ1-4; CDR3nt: TGTGCCAGCAGCCTACAGGGGTATAATGAAAAACTGTTTTTT; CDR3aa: CASSLQGYNEKLFF
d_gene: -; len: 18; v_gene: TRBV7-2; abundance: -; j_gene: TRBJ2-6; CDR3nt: TGTGCCAGCAGCTCACGTTCGTGGGCCTCCTCTGGGGCCAACGTCCTGACTTTC; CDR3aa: CASSSRSWASSGANVLTF
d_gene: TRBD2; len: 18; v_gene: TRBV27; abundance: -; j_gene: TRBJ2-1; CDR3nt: TGTGCCAGCATTTTGCTAGCGGGAGAAAAAGGGTCCTACAATGAGCAGTTCTTC; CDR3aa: CASILLAGEKGSYNEQFF
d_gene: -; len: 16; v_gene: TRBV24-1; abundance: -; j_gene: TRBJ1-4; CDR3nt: TGTGCCACCAGTGATTACGAGGGCAGTTTGAATGAAAAACTGTTTTTT; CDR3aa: CATSDYEGSLNEKLFF
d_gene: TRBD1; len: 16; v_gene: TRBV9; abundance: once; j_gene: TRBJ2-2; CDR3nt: TGTGCCAGCAGCGGCGGACAGGGGCCGAACACCGGGGAGCTGTTTTTT; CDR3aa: CASSGGQGPNTGELFF
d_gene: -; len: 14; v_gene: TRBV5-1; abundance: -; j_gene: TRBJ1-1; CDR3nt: TGCGCCAGCAGCCCGCAGGGGCAGGGCACTGAAGCTTTCTTT; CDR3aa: CASSPQGQGTEAFF
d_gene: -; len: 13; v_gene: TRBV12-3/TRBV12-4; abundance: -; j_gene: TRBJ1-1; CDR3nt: TGTGCCAGCAGTTTGAGTGAGAACACTGAAGCTTTCTTT; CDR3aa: CASSLSENTEAFF
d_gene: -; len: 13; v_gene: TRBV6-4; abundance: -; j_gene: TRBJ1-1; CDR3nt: TGTGCCAGCAGTGCTTCCCTGAACACTGAAGCTTTCTTT; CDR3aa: CASSASLNTEAFF
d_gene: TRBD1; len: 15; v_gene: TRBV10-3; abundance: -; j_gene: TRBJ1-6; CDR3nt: TGTGCCATCAGTGAGTCAAGGGGGCAGAATTCACCCCTCCACTTT; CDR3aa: CAISESRGQNSPLHF
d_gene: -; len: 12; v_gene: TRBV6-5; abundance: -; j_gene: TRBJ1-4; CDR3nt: TGTGCCAGCGCCGGCGGAGGCGAAAAACTGTTTTTT; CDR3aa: CASAGGGEKLFF
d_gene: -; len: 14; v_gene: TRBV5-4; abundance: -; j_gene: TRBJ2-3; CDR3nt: TGTGCCAGCAGCTTGGACGGTTTCACAGATACGCAGTATTTT; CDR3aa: CASSLDGFTDTQYF
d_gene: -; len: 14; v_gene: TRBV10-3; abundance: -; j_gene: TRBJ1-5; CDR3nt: TGTGCCATCAGTGAGTCAGGGGAGGAGAGGCCCCAGCATTTT; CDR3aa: CAISESGEERPQHF
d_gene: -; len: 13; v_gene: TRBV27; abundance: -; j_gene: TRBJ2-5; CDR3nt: TGTGCCAGCAGTAGTGGGAGGTACGAGACCCAGTACTTC; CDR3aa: CASSSGRYETQYF
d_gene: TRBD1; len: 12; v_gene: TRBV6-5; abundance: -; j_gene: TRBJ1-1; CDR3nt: TGTGCCAGCAGTTGGGACAGGAGATCAGCTTTCTTT; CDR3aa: CASSWDRRSAFF
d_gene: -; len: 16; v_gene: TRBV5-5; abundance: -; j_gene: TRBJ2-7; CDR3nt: TGTGCCAGCAGCCTGAGAGGCCCCACAACGGGGGACGAGCAGTACTTC; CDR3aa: CASSLRGPTTGDEQYF
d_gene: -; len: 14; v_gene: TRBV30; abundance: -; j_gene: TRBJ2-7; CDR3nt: TGTGCCTGGAGTGTGGGCAGGGCCTCCTACGAGCAGTACTTC; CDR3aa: CAWSVGRASYEQYF
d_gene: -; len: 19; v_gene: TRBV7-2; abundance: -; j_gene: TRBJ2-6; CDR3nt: TGTGCCAGCAGCTTAACTACCCCCCCGCTTCAATCTGGGGCCAACGTCCTGACTTTC; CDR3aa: CASSLTTPPLQSGANVLTF
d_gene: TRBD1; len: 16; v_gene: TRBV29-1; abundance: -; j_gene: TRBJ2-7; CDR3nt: TGCAGCGTTGTGTGGACAGGGGGGCCTAGCTCCTACGAGCAGTACTTC; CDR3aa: CSVVWTGGPSSYEQYF